The 28 T cell receptor beta chains reported below all come from one sample, sequenced in a study of response to subunit inactivated influenza vaccine. TCRdb analysed the RT-PCR reads with MiXCR anew, one entry per CDR3 protein. The data contain about 650,000 distinct CDR3 sequences, around 13% of them singletons. The sequences come from PBMCs from blood, collected around 15 days before vaccination. All receptors come from a man over 45 who received an inactivated influenza vaccine.

This rearrangement joins TRBV12-3 or TRBV12-4 to TRBJ2-3; no definite D call. The CDR3 is 12 amino acids. V was cut by 6 bases and J by 9 bases, with 13 bases left in between. As DNA, the CDR3 is TGTGCCAGCAGCCAGGAAAGGATAACGCAGTATTTT. It yields the protein CASSQERITQYF.

The gene calls are TRBV15 and TRBJ2-3; D may correspond to TRBD1 or TRBD2 (5 bases each). Per germline, CDR1 LNHNV and CDR2 YYDKDF (reference sequence). The CDR3 length is 19 residues. Between the trimmed V and J ends, which lost 0 bases and 0 bases, there was a span of 19 bases. The CDR3 reads CATSRDKSVVGGSTDTQYF. CDR3 sequence (DNA): TGTGCCACCAGCAGAGATAAGTCAGTCGTTGGGGGTAGCACAGATACGCAGTATTTT. The whole variable domain, filled in from reference TRBV15 and TRBJ2-3, reads DAMVIQNPRYQVTQFGKPVTLSCSQTLNHNVMYWYQQKSSQAPKLLFHYYDKDFNNEADTPDNFQSRRPNTSFCFLDIRSPGLGDTAMYLCATSRDKSVVGGSTDTQYFGPGTRLTVL.

The chain has TRBV3-1 and TRBJ2-2, with 12 bases that match TRBD2. From germline, CDR1 is LGHDT and CDR2 YNNKEL (reference sequence). The CDR3 totals 15 residues. Trimming took 6 bases from V and 9 from J; bases not matched to a gene: 8. DNA of the CDR3: TGTGCCAGCAGAGTAACTAGCGGGGGGACGTGGGAGCTGTTTTTT. It encodes CASRVTSGGTWELFF. Looking up the rest from reference TRBV3-1 and TRBJ2-2 gives the full variable domain: DTAVSQTPKYLVTQMGNDKSIKCEQNLGHDTMYWYKQDSKKFLKIMFSYNNKELIINETVPNRFSPKSPDKAHLNLHINSLELGDSAVYFCASRVTSGGTWELFFGEGSRLTVL.

This clonotype was counted ten times or more. The V gene is TRBV29-1, the J gene TRBJ2-3, with 11 nucleotides matching TRBD2. The CDR3 spans 14 residues. CDR1 and CDR2 from the germline V gene are SQVTM and ANQGSEA. V gave up 4 bases and J gave up 4 bases; unmatched junction bases: 4. The CDR3 sequence: CSVAPSGRPDTQYF. In DNA, the CDR3 is TGCAGCGTTGCTCCTAGCGGGAGGCCAGATACGCAGTATTTT.

This clonotype was seen a few times. This sequence joins TRBV12-3 or TRBV12-4 and TRBJ1-3; D is ambiguous. The CDR3 has 17 amino acids. V lost 5 bases, J lost 0 bases, and 17 bases lay in between. CDR3 protein: CASSRAVAKISGNTIYF. The CDR3 nucleotides are TGTGCCAGCAGTCGCGCGGTGGCGAAGATCTCTGGAAACACCATATATTTT.

This clonotype appeared a few times. The rearrangement joins TRBV12-3 or TRBV12-4 to TRBJ2-3; 7 bases line up with TRBD1. The length of the CDR3 is 14 residues. V lost 6 bases and J lost 3; bases outside the gene matches: 6. Here the CDR3 reads CASRQTGITDTQYF. The DNA for the CDR3 is TGTGCCAGCAGACAGACAGGGATTACAGATACGCAGTATTTT.

The CDR3 region has the DNA TGTGCCAGCAGCTTCGGGTACGGGAGAGGATCCTACGAGCAGTACTTC. As protein: CASSFGYGRGSYEQYF. The rearrangement joins TRBV7-2 to TRBJ2-7, with D possibly TRBD2 on 6 matching bases. Germline CDR1 is SGHTA and CDR2 is FQGNSA. The CDR3 loop spans 16 amino acids. V lost 3 bases, J lost 1 base, and 16 bases lay in between. Complete variable domain (other parts from reference TRBV7-2 and TRBJ2-7): GAGVSQSPSNKVTEKGKDVELRCDPISGHTALYWYRQSLGQGLEFLIYFQGNSAPDKSGLPSDRFSAERTGGSVSTLTIQRTQQEDSAVYLCASSFGYGRGSYEQYFGPGTRLTVT.

This clonotype was seen more than once but under ten times. The chain combines TRBV5-1 with TRBJ2-5; possible D gene TRBD1, 5 bases. The CDR3 totals 14 residues. Germline V gene sequence: CDR1 SGHRS, CDR2 YFSETQ. V lost 1 base and J 3 bases, leaving 10 bases between the germline ends. The CDR3: CASSLMGQKETQYF. DNA of the CDR3: TGCGCCAGCAGCTTGATGGGGCAGAAAGAGACCCAGTACTTC.

This clonotype was found a few times. This chain connects TRBV10-3 to TRBJ2-1; either TRBD1 or TRBD2 may fit D (5 bases each). The V end lost 8 bases, the J end lost 3 bases, and 14 bases lay between the germline ends. Germline CDR1 is ENHRY and CDR2 is SYGVKD. The CDR3 has 14 residues. Here the CDR3 DNA reads TGTGCCATCGGGGGTGAACAGAACTACAATGAGCAGTTCTTC. Protein: CAIGGEQNYNEQFF.

This clonotype was picked up a small number of times. The chain joins TRBV6-5 to TRBJ1-6; 10 bases agree with TRBD1. Germline V gives CDR1 MNHEY, CDR2 SVGAGI. The J segment lost 13 bases and the V segment lost 2 bases, leaving 8 bases of the junction unmatched. There are 15 residues in the CDR3. CDR3 sequence (DNA): TGTGCCAGCAGTTACAGGACAGGGGGTATATCTCCCCTCCACTTT. Encoded protein: CASSYRTGGISPLHF.

This clonotype showed up just a few times. The V gene is TRBV9, the J gene TRBJ2-2; TRBD2 might be the D (6 bases). The CDR3 spans 16 residues. Per germline, CDR1 SGDLS and CDR2 YYNGEE. Trimming left V 1 base short and J 4 bases short, with 14 bases between. CDR3: CASSVTGGVGTGELFF. The DNA for the CDR3 is TGTGCCAGCAGCGTAACCGGGGGAGTTGGCACCGGGGAGCTGTTTTTT.

J is TRBJ1-3 and V is TRBV25-1; no clear D. V was cut by 3 bases and J by 0 bases, with 12 bases left in between. CDR1 is MGHDK and CDR2 is SYGVNS in the germline V gene. The CDR3 spans 16 residues. In DNA form, the CDR3 reads TGTGCCAGCAGTGAGGGTCTGCGACCCTCTGGAAACACCATATATTTT. This codes for CASSEGLRPSGNTIYF.

This clonotype was counted many times. The genes are TRBV19 and TRBJ2-1, with D perhaps TRBD1 (6 bases). Germline V gene sequence: CDR1 LNHDA, CDR2 SQIVND (reference sequence). The CDR3 has 13 amino acids. V lost 6 bases, J lost 4 bases, and 10 bases lay in between. The CDR3 spells CASSARGYNEQFF. The CDR3 DNA reads TGTGCCAGTAGCGCCAGGGGTTACAATGAGCAGTTCTTC.

V usage is TRBV12-3 or TRBV12-4 and J usage is TRBJ1-4; D remains ambiguous. Trimming cost V 0 bases and J 3 bases, with 14 bases left between them. CDR3 size: 17 residues. CDR3 sequence reads: CASSLAEGRHSNEKLFF. The CDR3 region has the DNA TGTGCCAGCAGTTTAGCGGAGGGCCGGCATTCTAATGAAAAACTGTTTTTT.

The V and J genes are TRBV4-1 and TRBJ2-5, with D maybe TRBD1 (6 bases). Germline loops: CDR1 MGHRA, CDR2 YSYEKL. V was cut by 4 bases and J by 5 bases, with 20 bases left in between. CDR3 length equals 16 residues. DNA of the CDR3: TGCGCCAGCAGCCGGCAGGACAGCGGAGGTGTTGAGACCCAGTACTTC. Translating it yields CASSRQDSGGVETQYF.

The chain recombines TRBV4-1 with TRBJ1-6; D gene unclear. Trimming took 0 bases from V and 2 from J, leaving 5 bases between them. CDR1 is MGHRA and CDR2 is YSYEKL in the germline V gene. This CDR3 spans 15 amino acids. The CDR3 nucleotides read TGCGCCAGCAGCCAAGACAGTGCCTATAATTCACCCCTCCACTTT. It yields the protein CASSQDSAYNSPLHF.

This clonotype has only a few counts. The chain couples TRBV12-3 or TRBV12-4 to TRBJ2-3; 8 bases agree with TRBD2. J was trimmed by 1 base and V by 6 bases; bases with no gene match: 3. The CDR3 has 14 residues. DNA of the CDR3: TGTGCCAGCAGGTCTAGCGGGCGCACAGATACGCAGTATTTT. Residues: CASRSSGRTDTQYF.

This clonotype was observed at least ten times. The chain employs TRBV12-3 or TRBV12-4 and TRBJ2-1; D may match TRBD1 or TRBD2 (6 bases each). CDR3 length equals 17 residues. The V end was cut by 8 bases, the J end by 8 bases, with 28 bases between. CDR3 in amino acids: CASPWGAPGKFNDEQFF. The CDR3 DNA reads as TGTGCCAGCCCTTGGGGGGCGCCAGGGAAGTTCAACGATGAGCAGTTCTTC.

This clonotype was detected only a few times. This sequence joins TRBV4-1 and TRBJ1-2; the D gene is possibly TRBD1 (5 bases). The V gene lost 1 base and the J gene lost 3 bases, with 9 bases spanning the gap. Germline CDR1 is MGHRA and CDR2 is YSYEKL. The CDR3 spans 14 residues. CDR3 residues: CASSQGGADYGYTF. CDR3 DNA sequence: TGCGCCAGCAGCCAAGGGGGCGCTGACTATGGCTACACCTTC.

This clonotype was observed a handful of times. This chain joins TRBV19 and TRBJ1-1; no definite D call. The V end was cut by 6 bases, the J end by 2 bases, with 13 bases between. The germline CDR1 and CDR2 sequences are LNHDA and SQIVND (reference sequence). The length of the CDR3 is 14 residues. The CDR3 reads CASSLLEGNTEAFF. The CDR3 coding sequence is TGTGCCAGTAGCCTCTTGGAGGGAAACACTGAAGCTTTCTTT.

This clonotype was seen at least ten times. The chain has TRBV7-3 and TRBJ2-1, with unresolved D. Trimming shortened V by 2 bases and J by 5 bases, and 7 bases separated the two germline ends. CDR1 and CDR2 from the germline V gene are SGHTA and FQGTGA. CDR3 length equals 13 residues. The CDR3 region is CASSLSEDNEQFF. CDR3 nucleotide sequence: TGTGCCAGCAGCTTATCGGAAGACAATGAGCAGTTCTTC.

This clonotype showed up just a few times. The V call is TRBV7-2, the J call TRBJ2-1; maybe TRBD1 (5 bases). Germline V gene lookup returns CDR1 SGHTA and CDR2 FQGNSA. Deletions cut 1 base from V and 6 bases from J, with 16 bases between. The CDR3 sequence is 16 residues long. The CDR3 reads CASSLEGAVQGNEQFF. The CDR3 region has the DNA TGTGCCAGCAGCTTAGAAGGGGCAGTGCAAGGCAATGAGCAGTTCTTC. The variable domain in full, completed from reference TRBV7-2 and TRBJ2-1, reads GAGVSQSPSNKVTEKGKDVELRCDPISGHTALYWYRQSLGQGLEFLIYFQGNSAPDKSGLPSDRFSAERTGGSVSTLTIQRTQQEDSAVYLCASSLEGAVQGNEQFFGPGTRLTVL.

This clonotype was seen a few times. V usage is TRBV27 and J usage is TRBJ2-1, with D perhaps TRBD2 (5 bases). V dropped 3 bases and J dropped 6 bases, with 15 bases sitting between them. From germline, CDR1 is MNHEY and CDR2 SMNVEV (reference sequence). This CDR3 region has 15 residues. CDR3 amino acids: CASSFLSRLANEQFF. The CDR3 coding sequence is TGTGCCAGCAGTTTCCTCTCCCGCCTAGCCAATGAGCAGTTCTTC.

This clonotype was detected a few times. The chain links TRBV4-2 to TRBJ2-1; TRBD2 is a possible D gene (6 bases). The V and J ends lost 0 bases and 3 bases respectively, with 12 bases between them. Germline V gene data show CDR1 as LGHNA and CDR2 as YNFKEQ. This CDR3 is 16 amino acids long. CDR3 coding DNA: TGTGCCAGCAGCCAAGAGCCTAGCGACAACTACAATGAGCAGTTCTTC. Protein: CASSQEPSDNYNEQFF.

V is TRBV3-1 and J is TRBJ2-2; 11 bases fit TRBD2. The germline V gene encodes CDR1 LGHDT and CDR2 YNNKEL (reference sequence). The ends lost 0 bases at V and 2 bases at J; junction bases unmatched: 8. CDR3 length: 19 amino acids. CDR3 sequence reads: CASSQDILAGGHNTGELFF. The CDR3 nucleotides are TGTGCCAGCAGCCAAGATATCCTAGCGGGGGGCCATAACACCGGGGAGCTGTTTTTT.

As DNA, the CDR3 is TGTGCCAGCAGTCAATCCCCGGGACAGGGGGCGCCCCTGGATGGCTACACCTTC. Its protein is CASSQSPGQGAPLDGYTF. The V call is TRBV11-2, the J call TRBJ1-2; 12 positions agree with TRBD1. Trimming cost V 6 bases and J 6 bases; bases outside gene matches: 17. Germline CDR1 is SGHAT and CDR2 is FQNNGV. The CDR3 contains 18 residues.

This clonotype was found a few times. As DNA, the CDR3 is TGTGCCAGCAGTCCCCGGGGGCTGAAGAGCACAGATACGCAGTATTTT. Translation gives CASSPRGLKSTDTQYF. The rearrangement joins TRBV4-2 to TRBJ2-3; D could derive from TRBD1 or TRBD2 (6 bases each). CDR1 and CDR2 (germline): LGHNA, YNFKEQ. Deletions cut 6 bases from V and 0 bases from J, with 16 bases between. The CDR3 has 16 residues.

This clonotype appeared a few times. The chain has TRBV4-2 and TRBJ2-1; TRBD2 might be the D (5 bases). The CDR3 length is 15 residues. V was trimmed by 1 base and J by 5 bases, leaving 12 bases between them. Per the germline V gene, CDR1 is LGHNA and CDR2 is YNFKEQ. Written as DNA, the CDR3 is TGTGCCAGCAGCCAAGCTGTGCGGGCGAACAATGAGCAGTTCTTC. Its protein product is CASSQAVRANNEQFF.